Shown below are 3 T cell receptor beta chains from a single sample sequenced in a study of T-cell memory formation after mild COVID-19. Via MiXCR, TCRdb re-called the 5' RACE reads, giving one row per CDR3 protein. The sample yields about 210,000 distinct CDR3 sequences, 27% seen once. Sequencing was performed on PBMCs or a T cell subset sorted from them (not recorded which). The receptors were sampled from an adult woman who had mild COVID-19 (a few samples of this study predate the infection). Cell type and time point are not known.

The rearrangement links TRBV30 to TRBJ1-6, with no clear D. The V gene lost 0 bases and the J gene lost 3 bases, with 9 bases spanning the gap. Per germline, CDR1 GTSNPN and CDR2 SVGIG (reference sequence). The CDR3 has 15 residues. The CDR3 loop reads CAWSVLGDYNSPLHF. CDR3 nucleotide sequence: TGTGCCTGGAGTGTATTGGGAGACTATAATTCACCCCTCCACTTT.

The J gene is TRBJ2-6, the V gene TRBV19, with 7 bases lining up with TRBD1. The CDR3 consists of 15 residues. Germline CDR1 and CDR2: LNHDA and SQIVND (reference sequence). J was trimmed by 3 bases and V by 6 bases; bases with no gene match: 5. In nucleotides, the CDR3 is TGTGCCAGTAGGACAGGGCAAGGTGGGGCCAACGTCCTGACTTTC. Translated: CASRTGQGGANVLTF.

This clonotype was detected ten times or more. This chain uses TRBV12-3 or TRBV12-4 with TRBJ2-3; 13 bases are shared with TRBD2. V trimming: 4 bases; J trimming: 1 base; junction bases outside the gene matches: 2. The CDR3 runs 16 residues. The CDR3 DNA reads TGTGCCAGCAGTTCAGGACTAGCGGGGGGCACAGATACGCAGTATTTT. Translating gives CASSSGLAGGTDTQYF.